The clone carrying this T cell receptor (beta chain) has more than one count but fewer than ten. Antigen unknown. The CDR3 totals 18 residues. Germline lookup yields CDR1 LNHDA and CDR2 SQIVND (reference sequence). V lost 6 bases to trimming and J lost 9 bases; unmatched junction nucleotides: 21. Using immunoSEQ multiplex PCR, the repertoire was profiled, and TCRdb retains in-frame clones only, with some absent. In the table there are more than 85,000 clones, 90% to 95% of which are singletons. This sample was included in a study of T cell responses to AZD1222 COVID-19 vaccine. Study-level findings and limits: Repertoire sampling occurred only after the peak T cell response. Across spike, vaccine-associated CD4 TCRs were found, dominant at 160-218 and 743-854.

This sample comprised peripheral blood, obtained on day 0 of AZD1222 vaccination. The sequence derives from an adult in good health. J is TRBJ2-1 and V is TRBV19, with TRBD1 identical over 9 bases. DNA of the CDR3: TGTGCCAGTAGGCCGCAAACTTCTCTGAGGACAGGGGCGGGTGAGCAGTTCTTC. It yields the protein CASRPQTSLRTGAGEQFF.